Included here is one T cell receptor (beta chain) sequence, with context. The target of this receptor is not known. No much larger clonotype is one base removed from it; base qualities were not supplied. The sample carries other DNA sequences with the same CDR3. These data belong to a study of shared clonotypes between healthy human individuals (dated by TCRdb to between 2020 and 2021). About the full investigation: A few men and two women, aged 18 to 49 years, made up the cohort. For each donor, CD4 naive and CD4 memory were each given three plates, CD8 naive was given two plates, and CD8 memory was given one plate. Blood TCR repertoires of a handful of healthy adults were deeply sequenced to estimate repertoire size and the extent of clonotype sharing between individuals. To increase sequencing depth and limit assay-specific biases, TCR repertoire library preparation and sequencing were carried out by different laboratories using diverse techniques. Per donor, leukapheresis produced somewhere between about 0.94 and 9.5 billion PBMCs.

There are 14 amino acids in the CDR3, from cysteine to phenylalanine inclusive. Only CDR3 DNA is held: 42 bases, read in frame from base 1. V loses 4 bases of germline sequence and J loses 6 bases, and the interval between the two ends is 14 bases. The CDR1 and CDR2 encoded by the germline V gene are MNHNS and SASEGT. Beyond this particular receptor, the publication reports: Rarefaction of sorted-subset datasets indicated incomplete sequencing despite the large sequencing depth. Across four donors, around 5.4% of naive CD4, 3.5% of naive CD8, around 2.5% of memory CD4, and roughly 0.4% of memory CD8 clonotypes were shared. The small number of donors limited the genetic and exposure-history diversity represented. Only blood was sampled, and tissue TCR repertoires likely differ from those in blood. Pairwise subsampling led to the expectation that sequencing depth would affect the degree of clonotype sharing among donors. Naive subsets generally had larger estimated clonotype richness than memory subsets did. Clonotypes shared by all four sorted-subset donors showed higher generation probabilities than non-shared clonotypes.

Healthy HIV-negative adults with no recently reported acute infections or vaccinations were included as donors. All donors were Caucasian adults living in Nashville, Tennessee, USA. CD4+ T cells were enriched by magnetic negative selection; naive cells were then positively selected on CD45RA, and the negative fraction formed the memory subset. Blood was collected by leukapheresis, and PBMCs were isolated by Ficoll-Histopaque density gradient centrifugation and then cryopreserved in liquid nitrogen vapor phase. Analytical flow cytometry was used to check the purity and quantity of each magnetically sorted T cell population. Each sorted fraction had its genomic DNA isolated and then quantified by UV absorbance on a Nanodrop 2000c. Using the deep immunoSEQ assay, multiplex PCR amplified TCR CDR3 regions from genomic DNA. Extracted genomic DNA from each cell subset was distributed evenly across all wells of several immunoSEQ 96-well plates, and each plate was treated as a replicate. For sorted subsets, each replicate PCR was loaded with 150 to 250 ng genomic DNA, equivalent to some 31,000 T cell genomes. Purified libraries were quantified with a Qubit 3.0 fluorometer, sized on a Bioanalyzer 2100, and re-quantified with the KAPA Library Quantification kit. Every immunoSEQ 96-well plate was sequenced on a dedicated single-read 150-cycle Illumina NextSeq 550 flow cell. Concerning the study's data processing: Because the immunoSEQ output included only junctional sequences and no quality scores, the filtering could not be the same as the filtering used for full-length reads. Sequences were annotated with PyIR, a Python wrapper for IgBLAST v1.9, using IMGT germline references to assign V/J genes and CDR3. Reads with weak V/J assignments (E-value above 1e-6), missing CDR3, stop codons, out-of-frame junctions, or ambiguous translated residues were removed. V3J clonotypes were defined as sequences sharing an identical inferred V gene, J gene, and CDR3 amino acid sequence. To compute the percentage overlap between repertoires, the number of shared unique clonotypes was divided by the size of the smaller repertoire. Richness of each repertoire was evaluated using RTK rarefaction, the Chao1 estimator, and Recon v2.1 estimates of unobserved clonotypes. Generation probabilities were computed with OLGA for all TCRbeta clonotypes obtained by the gDNA method from several donors. TCRdb mirrors the immuneACCESS table, restricted to in-frame sequences. Some clones are absent from its copies; in checked studies, under half trace to an unresolved V gene, and the reason for the others is unknown. V and J calls and clone size are copied from that table; D and trimming were computed from the DNA. For this sample there are roughly 2.2 million clones; approximately 90% appear just once. Approximately 0.4% of the sample is held by the ten biggest clonotypes.

The sequenced material came from naive CD4+ T cells from PBMCs. Read against the paper, the sample's cell subset or site label means: CD45RA+ positively selected. The clonotype originates from a man aged 18 to 30 in good health. Some clones in this sample may be carry-over from other donors' samples. The V gene is TRBV6-1 and the J gene is TRBJ2-3, with TRBD2 as a weak D call on 6 bases. At the DNA level, the sequence is TGTGCCAGCAGTGGGGGAGGTGGGACGGATACGCAGTATTTT. Its coded protein is CASSGGGGTDTQYF.